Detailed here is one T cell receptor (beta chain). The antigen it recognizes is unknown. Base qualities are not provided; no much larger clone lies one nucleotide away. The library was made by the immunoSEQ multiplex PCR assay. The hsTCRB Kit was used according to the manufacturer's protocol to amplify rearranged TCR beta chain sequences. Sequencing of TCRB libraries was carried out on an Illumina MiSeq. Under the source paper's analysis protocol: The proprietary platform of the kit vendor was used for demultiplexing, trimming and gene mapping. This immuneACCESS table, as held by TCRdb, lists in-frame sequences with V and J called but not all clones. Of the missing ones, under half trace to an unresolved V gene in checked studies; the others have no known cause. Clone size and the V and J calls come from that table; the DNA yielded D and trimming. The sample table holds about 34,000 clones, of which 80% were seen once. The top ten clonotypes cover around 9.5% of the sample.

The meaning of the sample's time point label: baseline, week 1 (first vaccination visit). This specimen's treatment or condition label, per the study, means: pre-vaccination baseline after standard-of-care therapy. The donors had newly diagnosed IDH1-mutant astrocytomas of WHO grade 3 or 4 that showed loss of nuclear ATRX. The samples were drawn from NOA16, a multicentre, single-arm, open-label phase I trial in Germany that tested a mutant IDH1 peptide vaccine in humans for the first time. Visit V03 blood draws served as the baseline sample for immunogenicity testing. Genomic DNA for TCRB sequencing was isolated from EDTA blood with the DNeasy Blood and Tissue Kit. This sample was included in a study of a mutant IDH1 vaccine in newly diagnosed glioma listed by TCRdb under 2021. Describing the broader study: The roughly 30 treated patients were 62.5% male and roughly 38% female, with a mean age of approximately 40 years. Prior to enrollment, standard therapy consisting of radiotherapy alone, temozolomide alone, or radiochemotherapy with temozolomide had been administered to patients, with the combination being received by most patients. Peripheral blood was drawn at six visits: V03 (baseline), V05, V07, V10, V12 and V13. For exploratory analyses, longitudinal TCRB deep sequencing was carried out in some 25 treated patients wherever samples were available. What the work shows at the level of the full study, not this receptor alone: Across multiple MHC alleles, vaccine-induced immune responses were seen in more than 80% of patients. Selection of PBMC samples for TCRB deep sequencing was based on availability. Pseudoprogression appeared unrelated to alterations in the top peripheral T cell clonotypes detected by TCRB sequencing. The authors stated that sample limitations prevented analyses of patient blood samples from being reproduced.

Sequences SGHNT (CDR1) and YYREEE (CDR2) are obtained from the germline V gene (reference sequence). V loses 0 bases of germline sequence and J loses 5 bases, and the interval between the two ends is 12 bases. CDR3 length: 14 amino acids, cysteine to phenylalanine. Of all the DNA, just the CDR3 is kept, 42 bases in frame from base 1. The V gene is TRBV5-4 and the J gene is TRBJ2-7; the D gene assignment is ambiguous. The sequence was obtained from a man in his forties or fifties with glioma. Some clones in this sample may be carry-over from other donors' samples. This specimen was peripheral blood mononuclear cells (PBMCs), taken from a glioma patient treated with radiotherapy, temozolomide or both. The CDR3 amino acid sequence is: CASSLAIANNEQYF. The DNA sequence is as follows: TGTGCCAGCAGCTTGGCCATAGCTAACAACGAGCAGTACTTC.